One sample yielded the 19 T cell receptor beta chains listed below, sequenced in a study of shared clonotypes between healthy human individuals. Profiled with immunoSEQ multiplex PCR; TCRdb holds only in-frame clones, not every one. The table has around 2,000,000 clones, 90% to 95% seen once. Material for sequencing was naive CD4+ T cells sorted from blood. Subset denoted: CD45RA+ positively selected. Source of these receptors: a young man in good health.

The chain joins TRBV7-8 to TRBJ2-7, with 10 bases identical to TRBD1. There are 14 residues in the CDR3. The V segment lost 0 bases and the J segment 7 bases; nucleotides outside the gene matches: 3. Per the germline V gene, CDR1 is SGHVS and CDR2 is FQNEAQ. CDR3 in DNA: TGTGCCAGCAGCTTAGCATGGACAGGGGGAGAGCAGTACTTC. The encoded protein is CASSLAWTGGEQYF. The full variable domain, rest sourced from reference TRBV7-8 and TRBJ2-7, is GAGVSQSPRYKVAKRGQDVALRCDPISGHVSLFWYQQALGQGPEFLTYFQNEAQLDKSGLPSDRFFAERPEGSVSTLKIQRTQQEDSAVYLCASSLAWTGGEQYFGPGTRLTVT.

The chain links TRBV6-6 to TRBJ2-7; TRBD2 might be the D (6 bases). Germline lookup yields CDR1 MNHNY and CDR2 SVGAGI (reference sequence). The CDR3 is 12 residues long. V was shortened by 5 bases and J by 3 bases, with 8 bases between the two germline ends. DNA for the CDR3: TGTGCCAGCAGTAGTAGCGGCTACGAGCAGTACTTC. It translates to CASSSSGYEQYF.

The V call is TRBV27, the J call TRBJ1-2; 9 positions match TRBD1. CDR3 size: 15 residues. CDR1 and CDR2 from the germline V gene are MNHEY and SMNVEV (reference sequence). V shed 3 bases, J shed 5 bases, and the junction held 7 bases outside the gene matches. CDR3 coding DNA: TGTGCCAGCAGTTTTCGGGACAGGGTTCCATATGGCTACACCTTC. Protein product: CASSFRDRVPYGYTF.

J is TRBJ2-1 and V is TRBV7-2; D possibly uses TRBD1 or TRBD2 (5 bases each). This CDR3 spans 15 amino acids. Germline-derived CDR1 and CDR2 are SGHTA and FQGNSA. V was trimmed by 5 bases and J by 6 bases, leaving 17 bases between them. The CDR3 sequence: CASSARDPRPNEQFF. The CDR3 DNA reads TGTGCCAGCAGCGCTCGGGACCCTCGACCCAATGAGCAGTTCTTC. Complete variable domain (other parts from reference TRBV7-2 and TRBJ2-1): GAGVSQSPSNKVTEKGKDVELRCDPISGHTALYWYRQSLGQGLEFLIYFQGNSAPDKSGLPSDRFSAERTGGSVSTLTIQRTQQEDSAVYLCASSARDPRPNEQFFGPGTRLTVL.

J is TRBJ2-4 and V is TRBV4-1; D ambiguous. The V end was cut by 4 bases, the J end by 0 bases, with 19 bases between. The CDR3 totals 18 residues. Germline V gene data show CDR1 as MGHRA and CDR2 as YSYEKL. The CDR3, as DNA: TGCGCCAGCAGCCTCGTCCGGCAGGACCTTATAGCCAAAAACATTCAGTACTTC. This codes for CASSLVRQDLIAKNIQYF.

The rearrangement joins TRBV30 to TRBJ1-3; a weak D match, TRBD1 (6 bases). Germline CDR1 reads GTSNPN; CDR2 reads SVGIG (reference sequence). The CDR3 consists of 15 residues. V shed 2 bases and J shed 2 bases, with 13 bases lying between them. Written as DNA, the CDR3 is TGTGCCTGGAGTTACTTCGGGGGGCCTGGAAACACCATATATTTT. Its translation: CAWSYFGGPGNTIYF.

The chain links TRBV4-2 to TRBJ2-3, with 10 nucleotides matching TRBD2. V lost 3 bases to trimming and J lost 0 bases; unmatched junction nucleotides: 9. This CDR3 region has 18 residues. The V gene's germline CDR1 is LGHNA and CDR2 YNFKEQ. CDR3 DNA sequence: TGTGCCAGCAGCCAGAACTTAGCGGGGGGCACTAGCACAGATACGCAGTATTTT. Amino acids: CASSQNLAGGTSTDTQYF.

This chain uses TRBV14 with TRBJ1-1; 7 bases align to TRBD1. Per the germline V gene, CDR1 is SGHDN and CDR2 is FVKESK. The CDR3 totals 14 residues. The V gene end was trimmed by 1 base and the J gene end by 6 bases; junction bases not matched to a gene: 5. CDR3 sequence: CASSQGGTDAEAFF. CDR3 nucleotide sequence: TGTGCCAGCAGCCAAGGAGGGACAGACGCTGAAGCTTTCTTT.

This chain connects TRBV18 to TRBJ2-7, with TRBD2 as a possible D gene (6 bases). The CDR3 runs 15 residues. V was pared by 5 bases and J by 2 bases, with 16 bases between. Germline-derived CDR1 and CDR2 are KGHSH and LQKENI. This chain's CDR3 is CASSINGGAAYEQYF. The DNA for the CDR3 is TGTGCCAGCTCAATAAACGGGGGAGCGGCCTACGAGCAGTACTTC.

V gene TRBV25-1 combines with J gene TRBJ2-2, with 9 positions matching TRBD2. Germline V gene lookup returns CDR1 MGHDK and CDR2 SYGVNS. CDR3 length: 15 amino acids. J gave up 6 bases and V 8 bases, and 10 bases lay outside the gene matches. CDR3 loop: CASQPGLAYPGELFF. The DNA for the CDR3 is TGTGCCAGCCAGCCGGGACTAGCTTACCCCGGGGAGCTGTTTTTT.

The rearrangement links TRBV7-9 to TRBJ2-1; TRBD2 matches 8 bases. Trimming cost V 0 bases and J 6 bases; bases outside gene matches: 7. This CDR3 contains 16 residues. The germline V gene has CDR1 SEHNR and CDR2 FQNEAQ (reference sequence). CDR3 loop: CASSLAKGLGINEQFF. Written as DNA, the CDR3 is TGTGCCAGCAGCTTAGCGAAGGGACTAGGTATCAATGAGCAGTTCTTC.

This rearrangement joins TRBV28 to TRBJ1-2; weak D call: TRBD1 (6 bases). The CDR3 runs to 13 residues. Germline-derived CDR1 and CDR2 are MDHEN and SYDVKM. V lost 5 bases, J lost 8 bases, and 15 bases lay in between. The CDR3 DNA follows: TGTGCCAGCAGTCCACAGGACAGAGGAGGCTACACCTTC. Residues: CASSPQDRGGYTF.

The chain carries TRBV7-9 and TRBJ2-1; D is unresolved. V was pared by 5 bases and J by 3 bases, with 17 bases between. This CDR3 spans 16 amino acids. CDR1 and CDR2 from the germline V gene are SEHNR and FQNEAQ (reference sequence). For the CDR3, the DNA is TGTGCCAGCAGCACCCGGCCAGTGGCCTTCTACAATGAGCAGTTCTTC. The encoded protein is CASSTRPVAFYNEQFF.

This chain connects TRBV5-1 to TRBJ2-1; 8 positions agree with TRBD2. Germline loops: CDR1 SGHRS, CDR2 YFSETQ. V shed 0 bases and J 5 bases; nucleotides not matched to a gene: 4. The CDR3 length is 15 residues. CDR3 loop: CASSLDGRADNEQFF. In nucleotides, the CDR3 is TGCGCCAGCAGCTTGGACGGGAGGGCCGACAATGAGCAGTTCTTC.

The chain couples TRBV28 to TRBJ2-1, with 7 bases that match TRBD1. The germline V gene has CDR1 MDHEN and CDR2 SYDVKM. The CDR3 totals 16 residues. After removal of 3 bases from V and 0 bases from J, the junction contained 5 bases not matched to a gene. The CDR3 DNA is TGTGCCAGCAGTTTGGACAGGTCGAGCTCCTACAATGAGCAGTTCTTC. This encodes CASSLDRSSSYNEQFF.

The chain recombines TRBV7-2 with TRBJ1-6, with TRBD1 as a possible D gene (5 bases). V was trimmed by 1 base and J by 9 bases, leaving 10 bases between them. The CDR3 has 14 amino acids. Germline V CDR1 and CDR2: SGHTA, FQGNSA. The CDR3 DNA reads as TGTGCCAGCAGCTTAGAGGGCAGGGTTTCACCCCTCCACTTT. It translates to CASSLEGRVSPLHF.

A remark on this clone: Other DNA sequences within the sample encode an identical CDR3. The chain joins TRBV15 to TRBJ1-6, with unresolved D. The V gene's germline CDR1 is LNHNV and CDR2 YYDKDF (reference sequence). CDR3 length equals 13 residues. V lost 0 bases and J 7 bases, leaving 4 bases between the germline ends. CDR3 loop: CATSRDLNSPLHF. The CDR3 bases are TGTGCCACCAGCAGAGATCTGAATTCACCCCTCCACTTT.

CDR3 coding DNA: TGTGCCAGCGGCGACAGGGGGCAGTTGGCAGATACGCAGTATTTT. Protein: CASGDRGQLADTQYF. This chain connects TRBV7-2 to TRBJ2-3; 10 bases agree with TRBD1. The ends lost 8 bases at V and 4 bases at J; junction bases unmatched: 9. CDR1 SGHTA and CDR2 FQGNSA come from the germline V gene. The CDR3 runs 15 residues.

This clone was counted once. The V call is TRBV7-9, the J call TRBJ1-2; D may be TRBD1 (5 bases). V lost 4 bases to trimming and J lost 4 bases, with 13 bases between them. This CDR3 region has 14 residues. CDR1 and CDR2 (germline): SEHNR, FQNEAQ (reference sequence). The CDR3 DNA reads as TGTGCCAGCAGCTCGGGCAGGGTCATCTATGGCTACACCTTC. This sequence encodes CASSSGRVIYGYTF.